Described below is a single TCR beta chain sequence and its context. Antigen unknown. At least 7 million PBMCs were isolated per sample. The V gene lost 2 bases and the J gene lost 0 bases, with 11 bases spanning the gap. The germline V gene encodes CDR1 DFQATT and CDR2 SNEGSKA (reference sequence). The CDR3 loop spans 14 amino acids. The sample belongs to a study of blood T cells in healthy people across ages. Study-level background: Template switching captured about one barcoded beta molecule per two T cells.

Study conclusions and caveats: Roughly linearly, TCR beta diversity per million T cells fell as age increased.

The use of a sample-barcoded 5' primer and a J-beta primer mix characterized a second PCR of about 7 to 12 cycles. TCRdb passed the 5' RACE reads through MiXCR, listing each CDR3 protein once. Here the sample spans about a million distinct CDR3 sequences, roughly 51% being singletons. This chain connects TRBV20-1 to TRBJ2-7; weak D call: TRBD2 (6 bases). The source material was blood. The sequence derives from a woman aged 55-69 years in good health. CDR3 loop: CSARSSDFSYEQYF. The DNA for the CDR3 is TGCAGTGCTAGATCTAGCGATTTCTCCTACGAGCAGTACTTC.